A single sample is the source of the 16 T cell receptor beta chains below, sequenced in a study of blood T cell repertoires in COVID-19. Assay used: immunoSEQ multiplex PCR; TCRdb lists only in-frame clones, some missing. The sample has 95,000 to 100,000 clones, about 90% seen once. Sequences were obtained from peripheral blood. These receptors came from a man between 50 and 59 years old with acute or convalescent COVID-19.

The chain has TRBV2 and TRBJ1-5; 7 bases fit TRBD1. Germline V gene lookup returns CDR1 SNHLY and CDR2 FYNNEI. The CDR3 covers 14 residues. The V segment lost 8 bases and the J segment 0 bases; nucleotides outside the gene matches: 4. The CDR3 sequence is CASQPGGSNQPQHF. The DNA for the CDR3 is TGTGCCAGCCAGCCAGGGGGTAGCAATCAGCCCCAGCATTTT. The full variable domain, with the rest looked up from reference TRBV2 and TRBJ1-5, is EPEVTQTPSHQVTQMGQEVILRCVPISNHLYFYWYRQILGQKVEFLVSFYNNEISEKSEIFDDQFSVERPDGSNFTLKIRSTKLEDSAMYFCASQPGGSNQPQHFGDGTRLSIL.

V is TRBV19 and J is TRBJ1-6; 9 nucleotides align to TRBD1. The germline gives CDR1 LNHDA, CDR2 SQIVND (reference sequence). The CDR3 extends over 13 amino acids. V gave up 8 bases and J gave up 10 bases; unmatched junction bases: 6. CDR3 coding DNA: TGTGCCAGTGCGGGACAGGGTGACTCACCCCTCCACTTT. This codes for CASAGQGDSPLHF.

This clone occurred once. This sequence joins TRBV5-1 and TRBJ1-3; D may be TRBD1 (6 bases). Germline-derived CDR1 and CDR2 are SGHRS and YFSETQ. The CDR3 is 16 amino acids. With 0 bases removed from V and 2 bases from J, the gap between germline ends came to 12 bases. The CDR3, as DNA: TGCGCCAGCAGCTTGGCACAGGGAGTACCTGGAAACACCATATATTTT. It yields the protein CASSLAQGVPGNTIYF.

The chain has TRBV6-4 and TRBJ1-5, with no clear D. There are 15 residues in the CDR3. CDR1 is MRHNA, CDR2 SNTAGT, per germline. Trimming stripped 2 bases from V and 6 bases from J, with 14 bases between. The CDR3 DNA reads TGTGCCAGCAGTGACGTCGGAGGGATAGGTCAGCCCCAGCATTTT. It yields the protein CASSDVGGIGQPQHF.

This clone showed up just once. The chain uses TRBV18 and TRBJ1-2; D gene unclear. Germline V lookup: CDR1 KGHSH, CDR2 LQKENI. Trimming shortened V by 3 bases and J by 6 bases, and 8 bases separated the two germline ends. CDR3 size: 12 residues. CDR3 amino acids: CASSPRGDGYTF. CDR3 nucleotides: TGTGCCAGCTCACCGAGAGGTGATGGCTACACCTTC.

This chain joins TRBV14 and TRBJ1-1; D gene ambiguous. Germline lookup yields CDR1 SGHDN and CDR2 FVKESK. V was trimmed by 3 bases and J by 0 bases, leaving 17 bases between them. The CDR3 covers 17 residues. CDR3: CASSHLVGSGMNTEAFF. The CDR3 region has the DNA TGTGCCAGCAGCCATCTAGTGGGGAGTGGGATGAACACTGAAGCTTTCTTT.

The chain is built from TRBV5-5 and TRBJ2-5; a possible D gene is TRBD2 (6 bases). Germline values: CDR1 SGHKS, CDR2 YYEKEE (reference sequence). V was clipped by 4 bases and J by 4 bases, with 14 bases between them. CDR3 length: 14 amino acids. The CDR3 loop is CASSMEGWGETQYF. In nucleotides, the CDR3 is TGTGCCAGCAGCATGGAGGGGTGGGGAGAGACCCAGTACTTC.

The gene calls are TRBV2 and TRBJ1-5; TRBD1 matches 9 bases. Germline V CDR1 and CDR2: SNHLY, FYNNEI. The CDR3 extends over 12 amino acids. V lost 5 bases and J lost 9; bases outside the gene matches: 2. CDR3 in amino acids: CASSLDRGPQHF. Here the CDR3 DNA reads TGTGCCAGCAGTCTGGACAGGGGGCCCCAGCATTTT. Supplemented by reference TRBV2 and TRBJ1-5, the full variable domain reads EPEVTQTPSHQVTQMGQEVILRCVPISNHLYFYWYRQILGQKVEFLVSFYNNEISEKSEIFDDQFSVERPDGSNFTLKIRSTKLEDSAMYFCASSLDRGPQHFGDGTRLSIL.

The chain recombines TRBV19 with TRBJ1-3; TRBD1 might be the D (5 bases). Germline V gene sequence: CDR1 LNHDA, CDR2 SQIVND (reference sequence). The V gene lost 10 bases and the J gene lost 1 base, with 8 bases spanning the gap. This CDR3 is built from 12 residues. This CDR3 is CATGDSGNTIYF. The CDR3 nucleotides are TGTGCCACGGGGGATTCTGGAAACACCATATATTTT. The full variable domain, in which reference TRBV19 and TRBJ1-3 provide the parts outside the CDR3, is DGGITQSPKYLFRKEGQNVTLSCEQNLNHDAMYWYRQDPGQGLRLIYYSQIVNDFQKGDIAEGYSVSREKKESFPLTVTSAQKNPTAFYLCATGDSGNTIYFGEGSWLTVV.

A single count supports this clone. V gene TRBV19 combines with J gene TRBJ1-2; D possibly corresponds to TRBD1 (5 bases). The CDR3 contains 14 residues. Germline loops: CDR1 LNHDA, CDR2 SQIVND (reference sequence). Trimming removed 6 bases from V and 4 bases from J, with 15 bases in between. As DNA, the CDR3 is TGTGCCAGTAGAGGTACGGGGGTAAGCTATGGCTACACCTTC. Translating gives CASRGTGVSYGYTF.

The rearrangement joins TRBV5-1 to TRBJ2-7; D possibly corresponds to TRBD1 (6 bases). The CDR3 totals 15 residues. The germline CDR1 and CDR2 sequences are SGHRS and YFSETQ. Trimming removed 1 base at V and 1 base at J, with 12 bases between. CDR3 amino acids: CASSLWAGVSYEQYF. CDR3 nucleotides: TGCGCCAGCAGCTTGTGGGCAGGGGTATCCTACGAGCAGTACTTC.

V and J are TRBV5-6 and TRBJ2-1, with a weak D call TRBD1 (5 bases). Germline CDR1 is SGHDT and CDR2 is YYEEEE. This CDR3 comprises 13 residues. Trimming left V 2 bases short and J 4 bases short, with 7 bases between. CDR3 protein: CASSLTGYNEQFF. The DNA of the CDR3 is TGTGCCAGCAGCTTAACAGGTTACAATGAGCAGTTCTTC.

This clone was detected only once. This chain links TRBV27 with TRBJ1-4, with 7 bases aligning to TRBD1. This CDR3 is built from 15 residues. V gave up 4 bases and J gave up 5 bases; unmatched junction bases: 7. Germline assignment: CDR1 MNHEY and CDR2 SMNVEV (reference sequence). The CDR3 loop is CASSSLQGWNEKLFF. The CDR3 bases are TGTGCCAGCAGTTCGTTACAGGGGTGGAATGAAAAACTGTTTTTT.

The rearrangement joins TRBV5-1 to TRBJ2-1; the D is unclear. The CDR3 length is 11 residues. Trimming took off 3 bases at V and 4 bases at J, with 2 bases between the two ends. CDR1 is SGHRS and CDR2 is YFSETQ in the germline V gene. CDR3 in DNA: TGCGCCAGCAGCTCATACAATGAGCAGTTCTTC. This sequence encodes CASSSYNEQFF.

The chain couples TRBV27 to TRBJ1-6; 7 bases line up with TRBD1. The ends lost 5 bases at V and 13 bases at J; junction bases unmatched: 17. Germline CDR1 and CDR2: MNHEY and SMNVEV (reference sequence). This CDR3 has 16 residues. The CDR3, as DNA: TGTGCCAGCAGTCCCGTATCGACAGGGTTTGAAATTCCCCTCCACTTT. Its protein is CASSPVSTGFEIPLHF.

The chain recombines TRBV18 with TRBJ2-7; 9 bases map to TRBD1. The germline V gene has CDR1 KGHSH and CDR2 LQKENI. CDR3 length equals 15 residues. The junction had 10 bases not matched to a gene; V was cut back by 6 bases and J by 4 bases. CDR3 in DNA: TGTGCCAGCTCCCTTGGACAGGGGAAGGTTTACGAGCAGTACTTC. It specifies CASSLGQGKVYEQYF.